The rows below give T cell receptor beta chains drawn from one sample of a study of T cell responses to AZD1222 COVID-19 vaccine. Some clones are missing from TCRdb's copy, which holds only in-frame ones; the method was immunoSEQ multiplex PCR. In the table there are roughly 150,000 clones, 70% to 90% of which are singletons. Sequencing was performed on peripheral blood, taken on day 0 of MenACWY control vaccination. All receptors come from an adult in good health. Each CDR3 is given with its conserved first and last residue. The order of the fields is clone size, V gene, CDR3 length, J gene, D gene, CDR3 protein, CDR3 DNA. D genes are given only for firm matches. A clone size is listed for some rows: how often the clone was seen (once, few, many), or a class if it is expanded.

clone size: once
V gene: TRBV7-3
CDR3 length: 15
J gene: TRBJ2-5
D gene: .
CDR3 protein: CASSLFGSRAETQYF
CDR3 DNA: TGTGCCAGCAGCTTATTCGGGAGCAGGGCGGAGACCCAGTACTTC

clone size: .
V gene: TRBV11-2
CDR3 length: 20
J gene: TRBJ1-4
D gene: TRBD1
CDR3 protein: CASSLDTRTGHIATNEKLFF
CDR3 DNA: TGTGCCAGCAGCTTAGATACGAGGACAGGGCATATTGCAACTAATGAAAAACTGTTTTTT

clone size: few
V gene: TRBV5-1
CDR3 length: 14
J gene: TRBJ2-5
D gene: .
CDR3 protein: CASSLAGNPQTQYF
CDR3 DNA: TGCGCCAGCAGCTTGGCAGGGAACCCCCAGACCCAGTACTTC

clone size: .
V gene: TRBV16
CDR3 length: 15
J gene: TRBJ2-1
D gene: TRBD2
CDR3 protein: CASSHNLAGYNEQFF
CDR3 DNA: TGTGCCAGCAGCCATAATCTAGCGGGCTACAATGAGCAGTTCTTC

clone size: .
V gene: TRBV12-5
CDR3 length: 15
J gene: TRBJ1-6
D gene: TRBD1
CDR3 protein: CASGLGQGNNSPLHF
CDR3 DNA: TGTGCTAGTGGTTTGGGACAGGGAAATAATTCACCCCTCCACTTT

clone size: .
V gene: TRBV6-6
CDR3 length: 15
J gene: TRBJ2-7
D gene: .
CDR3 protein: CASSYLGNPSYEQYF
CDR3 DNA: TGTGCCAGCAGTTACCTAGGGAACCCCTCCTACGAGCAGTACTTC

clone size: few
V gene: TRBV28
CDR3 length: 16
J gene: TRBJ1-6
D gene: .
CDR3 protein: CASSFGGDQGVSPLHF
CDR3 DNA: TGTGCCAGCAGTTTTGGGGGGGACCAAGGTGTCTCACCCCTCCACTTT

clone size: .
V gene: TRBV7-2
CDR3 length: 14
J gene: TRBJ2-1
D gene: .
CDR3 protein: CASSLAGSYNEQFF
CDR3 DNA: TGTGCCAGCAGCCTAGCTGGGAGTTACAATGAGCAGTTCTTC

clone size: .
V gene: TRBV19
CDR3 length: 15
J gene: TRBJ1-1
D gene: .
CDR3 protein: CASHLGVDMNTEAFF
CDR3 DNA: TGTGCCAGTCACCTAGGGGTGGACATGAACACTGAAGCTTTCTTT

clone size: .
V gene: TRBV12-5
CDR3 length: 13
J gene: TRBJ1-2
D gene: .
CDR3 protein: CASGLVLGAGYTF
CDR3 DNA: TGTGCTAGTGGTTTGGTACTGGGGGCTGGCTACACCTTC

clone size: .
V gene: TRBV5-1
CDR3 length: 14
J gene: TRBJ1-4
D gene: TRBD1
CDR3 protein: CASRPGQVYEKLFF
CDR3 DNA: TGCGCCAGCCGACCGGGACAGGTTTATGAAAAACTGTTTTTT

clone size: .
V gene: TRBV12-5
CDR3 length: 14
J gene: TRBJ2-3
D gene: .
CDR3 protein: CASGLGQNTDTQYF
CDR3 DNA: TGTGCTAGTGGTTTGGGACAAAACACAGATACGCAGTATTTT

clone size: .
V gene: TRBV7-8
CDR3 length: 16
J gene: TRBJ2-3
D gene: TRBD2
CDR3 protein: CASSIRTSGDTDTQYF
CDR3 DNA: TGTGCCAGCAGCATACGGACTAGCGGGGACACAGATACGCAGTATTTT

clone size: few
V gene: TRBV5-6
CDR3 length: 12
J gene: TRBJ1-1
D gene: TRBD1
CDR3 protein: CASSFQGAEAFF
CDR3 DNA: TGTGCCAGCAGCTTTCAGGGGGCTGAAGCTTTCTTT

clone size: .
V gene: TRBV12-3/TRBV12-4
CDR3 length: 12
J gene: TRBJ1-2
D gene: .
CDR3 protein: CASSLNSRFYTF
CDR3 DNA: TGTGCCAGCAGTTTAAACTCCCGGTTCTACACCTTC

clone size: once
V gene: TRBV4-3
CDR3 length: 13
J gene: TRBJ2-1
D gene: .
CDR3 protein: CASSQDLEDEQFF
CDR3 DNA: TGCGCCAGCAGCCAAGATCTAGAGGATGAGCAGTTCTTC

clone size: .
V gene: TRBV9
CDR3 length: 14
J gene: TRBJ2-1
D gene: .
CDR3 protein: CASSVGEERNEQFF
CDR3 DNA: TGTGCCAGCAGCGTAGGAGAGGAGAGGAATGAGCAGTTCTTC

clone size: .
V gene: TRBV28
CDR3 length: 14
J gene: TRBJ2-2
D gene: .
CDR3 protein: CASRGFLDTGELFF
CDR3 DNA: TGTGCCAGCAGGGGGTTTTTAGATACCGGGGAGCTGTTTTTT

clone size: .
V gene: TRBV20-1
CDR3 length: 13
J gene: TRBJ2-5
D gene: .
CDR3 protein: CSASSQGGETQYF
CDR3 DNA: TGCAGTGCTAGTTCACAGGGCGGGGAGACCCAGTACTTC

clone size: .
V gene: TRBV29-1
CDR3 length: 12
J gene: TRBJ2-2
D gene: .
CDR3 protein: CSVDKNTGELFF
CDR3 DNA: TGCAGCGTAGATAAAAACACCGGGGAGCTGTTTTTT

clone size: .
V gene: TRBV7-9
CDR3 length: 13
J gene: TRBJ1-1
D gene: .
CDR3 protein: CASSHGGADEAFF
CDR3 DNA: TGTGCCAGCAGCCACGGTGGGGCGGATGAAGCTTTCTTT

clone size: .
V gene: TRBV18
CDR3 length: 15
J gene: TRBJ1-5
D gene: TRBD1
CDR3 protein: CASSPPDRGRSPQHF
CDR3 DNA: TGTGCCAGCTCACCACCTGACAGGGGTAGGTCGCCCCAGCATTTT

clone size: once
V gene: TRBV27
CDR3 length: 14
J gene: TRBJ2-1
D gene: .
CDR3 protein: CASSFVALYNEQFF
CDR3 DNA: TGTGCCAGCAGTTTCGTAGCGTTATACAATGAGCAGTTCTTC

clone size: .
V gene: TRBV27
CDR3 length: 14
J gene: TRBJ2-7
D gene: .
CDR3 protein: CASSSGVSLYEQYF
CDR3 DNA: TGTGCCAGCAGCTCAGGAGTTTCTCTTTACGAGCAGTACTTC

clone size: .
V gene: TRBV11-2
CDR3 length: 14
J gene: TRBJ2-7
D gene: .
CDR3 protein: CASSLDRGGDEQYF
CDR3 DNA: TGTGCCAGCAGCTTAGACAGGGGAGGGGACGAGCAGTACTTC

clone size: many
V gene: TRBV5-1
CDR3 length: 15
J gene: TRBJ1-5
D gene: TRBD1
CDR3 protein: CASSRTTGEDQPQHF
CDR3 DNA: TGCGCCAGCAGCCGAACGACAGGGGAGGATCAGCCCCAGCATTTT

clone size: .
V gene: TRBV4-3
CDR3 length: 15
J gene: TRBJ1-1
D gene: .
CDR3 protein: CASSQDFGPWTEAFF
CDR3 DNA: TGCGCCAGCAGCCAAGATTTCGGCCCTTGGACTGAAGCTTTCTTT

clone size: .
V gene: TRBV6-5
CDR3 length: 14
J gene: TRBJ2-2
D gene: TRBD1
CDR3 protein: CASSSTGFTGELFF
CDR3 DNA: TGTGCCAGCAGTTCGACAGGGTTCACCGGGGAGCTGTTTTTT

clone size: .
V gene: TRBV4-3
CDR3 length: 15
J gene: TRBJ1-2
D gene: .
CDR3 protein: CASSQEWEDLYGYTF
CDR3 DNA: TGCGCCAGCAGCCAAGAATGGGAGGACCTCTATGGCTACACCTTC

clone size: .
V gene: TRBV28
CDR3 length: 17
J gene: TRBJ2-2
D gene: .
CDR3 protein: CASSATTGLSRAGELFF
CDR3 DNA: TGTGCCAGCAGTGCCACAACAGGGTTGTCTAGAGCCGGGGAGCTGTTTTTT

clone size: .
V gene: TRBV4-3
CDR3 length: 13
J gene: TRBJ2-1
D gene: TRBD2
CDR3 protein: CASGGDYYNEQFF
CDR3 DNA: TGCGCCAGCGGTGGGGACTACTACAATGAGCAGTTCTTC

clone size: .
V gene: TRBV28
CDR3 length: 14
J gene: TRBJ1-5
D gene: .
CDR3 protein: CASSFLSRGQPQHF
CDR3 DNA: TGTGCCAGCAGTTTCTTGTCTCGGGGTCAGCCCCAGCATTTT

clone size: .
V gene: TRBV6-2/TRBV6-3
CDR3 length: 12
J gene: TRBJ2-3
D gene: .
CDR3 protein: CASSSRTDTQYF
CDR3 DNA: TGTGCCAGCAGCTCAAGAACAGATACGCAGTATTTT

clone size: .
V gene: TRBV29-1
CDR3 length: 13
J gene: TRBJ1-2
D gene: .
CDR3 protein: CSVEIRGARGYTF
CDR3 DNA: TGCAGCGTTGAAATCCGGGGGGCAAGAGGCTACACCTTC

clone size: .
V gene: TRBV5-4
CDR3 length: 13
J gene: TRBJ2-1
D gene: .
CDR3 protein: CASSFGGSDEQFF
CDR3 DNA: TGTGCCAGCAGCTTCGGCGGTTCGGATGAGCAGTTCTTC

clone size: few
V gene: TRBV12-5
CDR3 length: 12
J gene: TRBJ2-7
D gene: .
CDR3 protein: CASGPYIYEQYF
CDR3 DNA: TGTGCTAGTGGCCCTTACATCTACGAGCAGTACTTC

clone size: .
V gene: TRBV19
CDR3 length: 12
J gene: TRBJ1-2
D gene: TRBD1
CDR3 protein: CATRGTAEGYTF
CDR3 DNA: TGTGCCACTAGAGGGACAGCGGAAGGCTACACCTTC

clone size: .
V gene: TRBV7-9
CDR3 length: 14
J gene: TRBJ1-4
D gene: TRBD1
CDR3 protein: CASSFWTGEEKLFF
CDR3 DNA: TGTGCCAGCAGCTTTTGGACAGGGGAAGAAAAACTGTTTTTT

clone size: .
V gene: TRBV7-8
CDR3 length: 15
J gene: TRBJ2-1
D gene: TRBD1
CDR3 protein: CASSPRDRVADEQFF
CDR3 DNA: TGTGCCAGCAGCCCCCGGGACAGGGTAGCCGATGAGCAGTTCTTC

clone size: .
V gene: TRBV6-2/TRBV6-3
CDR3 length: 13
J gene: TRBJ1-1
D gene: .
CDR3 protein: CASSYYWGAEAFF
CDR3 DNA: TGTGCCAGCAGTTACTACTGGGGTGCTGAAGCTTTCTTT

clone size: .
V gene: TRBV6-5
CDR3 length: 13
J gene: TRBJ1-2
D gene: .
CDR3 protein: CASRWDGTYGYTF
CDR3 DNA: TGTGCCAGCAGATGGGACGGAACATATGGCTACACCTTC

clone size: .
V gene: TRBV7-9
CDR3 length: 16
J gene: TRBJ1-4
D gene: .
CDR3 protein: CASSLVSGGKGEKLFF
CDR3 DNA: TGTGCCAGCAGCTTAGTTTCTGGGGGCAAGGGTGAAAAACTGTTTTTT

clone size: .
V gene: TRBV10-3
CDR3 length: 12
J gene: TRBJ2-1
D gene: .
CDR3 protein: CAISDQGNEQFF
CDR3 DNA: TGTGCCATCAGTGATCAGGGCAATGAGCAGTTCTTC

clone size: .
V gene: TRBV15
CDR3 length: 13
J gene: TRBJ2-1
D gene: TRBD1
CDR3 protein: CATRGQGAYEQFF
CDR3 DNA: TGTGCCACCCGGGGACAGGGGGCCTATGAGCAGTTCTTC

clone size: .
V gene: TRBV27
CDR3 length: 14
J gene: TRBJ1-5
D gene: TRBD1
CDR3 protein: CASSKTGEGQPQHF
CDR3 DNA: TGTGCCAGCAGTAAAACAGGGGAAGGTCAGCCCCAGCATTTT

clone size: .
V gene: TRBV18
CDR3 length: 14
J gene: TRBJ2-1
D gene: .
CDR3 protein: CASSPPSSYNEQFF
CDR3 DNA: TGTGCCAGCTCACCACCGAGCAGTTACAATGAGCAGTTCTTC

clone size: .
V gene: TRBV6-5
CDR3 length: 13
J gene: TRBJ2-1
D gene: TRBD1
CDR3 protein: CASSPGQGNEQFF
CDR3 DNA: TGTGCCAGCAGCCCGGGACAGGGGAATGAGCAGTTCTTC

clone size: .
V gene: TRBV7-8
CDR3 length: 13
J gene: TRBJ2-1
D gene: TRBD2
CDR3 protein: CASSLQREGQQFF
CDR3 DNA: TGTGCCAGCAGCTTACAGCGGGAGGGCCAACAGTTCTTC

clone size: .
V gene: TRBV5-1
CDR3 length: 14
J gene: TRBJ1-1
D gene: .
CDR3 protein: CASSSYSGPTEAFF
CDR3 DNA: TGCGCCAGCAGCTCATACTCAGGGCCCACTGAAGCTTTCTTT

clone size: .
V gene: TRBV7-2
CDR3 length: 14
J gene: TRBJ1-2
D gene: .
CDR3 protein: CASSLQGPRRGYTF
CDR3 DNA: TGTGCCAGCAGCCTCCAGGGGCCCCGACGAGGCTACACCTTC

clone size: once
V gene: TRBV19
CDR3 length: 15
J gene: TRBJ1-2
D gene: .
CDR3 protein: CASSMSDLANYGYTF
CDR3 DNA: TGTGCCAGTAGTATGTCTGACCTCGCTAACTATGGCTACACCTTC